These T cell receptor beta chains were read from a single sample in a study of T cells after yellow fever vaccination. TCRdb reprocessed the 5' RACE reads via MiXCR and lists one record per CDR3 protein. This table holds about 99,000 distinct CDR3 sequences, approximately 6.3% found once. Sequencing used CD8+ T cells sorted from PBMCs, obtained 10 days after the yellow fever booster vaccination. These receptors all stem from a young man who received the YFV17D yellow fever vaccine. Each CDR3 is given with its conserved first and last residue. D genes are given only for firm matches. Size values are once, few and many counts, or a class for expanded clones, and some rows have none.

D | J | size | V | CDR3 | DNA
TRBD2 | TRBJ2-7 | . | TRBV11-2 | CASSLGASGSLSLEQYF | TGTGCCAGCAGCTTAGGTGCTAGCGGGTCCCTATCCCTCGAGCAGTACTTC
. | TRBJ1-1 | . | TRBV11-2 | CASSLTGSEGFF | TGTGCCAGCAGCCTCACAGGGTCGGAGGGTTTCTTT
TRBD1 | TRBJ2-2 | many | TRBV7-2 | CASSYRPGTGRWNTGELFF | TGTGCCAGCAGCTATCGTCCCGGGACAGGCCGATGGAACACCGGGGAGCTGTTTTTT
TRBD1 | TRBJ2-2 | few | TRBV19 | CASSWTGPVKANTGELFF | TGTGCCAGTAGTTGGACAGGACCCGTCAAAGCGAACACCGGGGAGCTGTTTTTT
TRBD2 | TRBJ2-1 | many | TRBV6-5 | CASSGLAGSSYNEQFF | TGTGCCAGCAGCGGACTAGCGGGGTCCTCCTACAATGAGCAGTTCTTC
TRBD2 | TRBJ2-1 | many | TRBV5-1 | CASTLHRTSGGNEQFF | TGCGCCAGCACCCTCCACAGGACTAGCGGGGGCAATGAGCAGTTCTTC
. | TRBJ1-1 | . | TRBV14 | CASSETGMGTEDFF | TGTGCCAGCAGCGAGACAGGTATGGGCACTGAAGATTTCTTT
. | TRBJ2-3 | . | TRBV6-6 | CASSYSVMSHTQYF | TGTGCCAGCAGTTACTCGGTCATGTCACATACGCAGTATTTT
TRBD2 | TRBJ2-1 | . | TRBV28 | CASSLHTSGEKFF | TGTGCCAGCAGTTTGCATACTAGCGGGGAGAAGTTCTTC
TRBD2 | TRBJ2-5 | . | TRBV7-2 | CASSYGTSGETQYF | TGTGCCAGCAGCTACGGGACTAGCGGGGAGACCCAGTACTTC
. | TRBJ2-3 | . | TRBV11-2 | CASSDGGALSTDTQYF | TGTGCCAGCAGCGACGGAGGGGCCCTAAGCACAGATACGCAGTATTTT
. | TRBJ2-1 | . | TRBV6-2/TRBV6-3 | CASSYSLDGYNEQFF | TGTGCCAGCAGTTACTCCCTCGACGGATACAATGAGCAGTTCTTC
TRBD2 | TRBJ2-3 | many | TRBV7-8 | CASSSWTSGGAGADTQYF | TGTGCCAGCAGCTCTTGGACTAGCGGGGGGGCGGGGGCAGATACGCAGTATTTT
. | TRBJ2-3 | . | TRBV28 | CASSFDTQYF | TGTGCCAGCAGTTTTGATACGCAGTATTTT
. | TRBJ1-5 | . | TRBV12-3/TRBV12-4 | CASSPDTAHQPQHF | TGTGCCAGCAGTCCTGACACGGCTCATCAGCCCCAGCATTTT
TRBD2 | TRBJ2-3 | many | TRBV12-3/TRBV12-4 | CASSTPGTSGGSTDTQYF | TGTGCCAGCAGTACTCCCGGGACTAGCGGGGGAAGCACAGATACGCAGTATTTT
. | TRBJ1-5 | few | TRBV24-1 | CATSGGQTRRQPQHF | TGTGCCACCAGTGGTGGACAGACAAGGAGGCAGCCCCAGCATTTT
TRBD1 | TRBJ1-3 | . | TRBV28 | CASSPGQVAGNTIYF | TGTGCCAGCAGTCCCGGACAGGTGGCTGGAAACACCATATATTTT
. | TRBJ2-3 | . | TRBV4-1 | CASSQNPSLSDTQYF | TGCGCCAGCAGCCAAAACCCTAGTTTGTCAGATACGCAGTATTTT
. | TRBJ2-4 | few | TRBV5-4 | CASSSTSGGEFGF | TGTGCCAGCAGCTCTACCTCCGGGGGAGAATTCGGGTTC
. | TRBJ2-7 | many | TRBV2 | CASTAGYEQYF | TGTGCCAGCACTGCGGGGTACGAGCAGTACTTC
. | TRBJ2-3 | many | TRBV6-4 | CASSDSAGSTDTQYF | TGTGCCAGCAGTGACTCAGCGGGTAGCACAGATACGCAGTATTTT
. | TRBJ2-3 | . | TRBV12-3/TRBV12-4 | CASSSSTGADTQYF | TGTGCCAGCAGTTCCTCGACAGGTGCAGATACGCAGTATTTT
TRBD1 | TRBJ2-7 | many | TRBV30 | CAWSPQGVDYEQYF | TGTGCCTGGAGTCCCCAGGGGGTGGACTACGAGCAGTACTTC
TRBD2 | TRBJ2-3 | . | TRBV14 | CASSRLLAVASTDTQYF | TGTGCCAGCAGCCGACTTCTAGCGGTGGCTAGCACAGATACGCAGTATTTT
TRBD2 | TRBJ2-3 | . | TRBV4-3 | CASSQGDYTGLDTQYF | TGCGCCAGCAGCCAAGGGGACTATACGGGGTTAGATACGCAGTATTTT
TRBD2 | TRBJ2-3 | many | TRBV6-5 | CASSYKAGGTDTQYF | TGTGCCAGCAGTTATAAAGCGGGGGGCACAGATACGCAGTATTTT
. | TRBJ1-2 | . | TRBV7-9 | CASSSPGDYGYTF | TGTGCCAGCAGCTCGCCAGGGGACTATGGCTACACCTTC
TRBD2 | TRBJ2-1 | few | TRBV2 | CASLEWLAGSYNEQFF | TGTGCCAGTCTCGAGTGGCTAGCGGGGTCCTACAATGAGCAGTTCTTC